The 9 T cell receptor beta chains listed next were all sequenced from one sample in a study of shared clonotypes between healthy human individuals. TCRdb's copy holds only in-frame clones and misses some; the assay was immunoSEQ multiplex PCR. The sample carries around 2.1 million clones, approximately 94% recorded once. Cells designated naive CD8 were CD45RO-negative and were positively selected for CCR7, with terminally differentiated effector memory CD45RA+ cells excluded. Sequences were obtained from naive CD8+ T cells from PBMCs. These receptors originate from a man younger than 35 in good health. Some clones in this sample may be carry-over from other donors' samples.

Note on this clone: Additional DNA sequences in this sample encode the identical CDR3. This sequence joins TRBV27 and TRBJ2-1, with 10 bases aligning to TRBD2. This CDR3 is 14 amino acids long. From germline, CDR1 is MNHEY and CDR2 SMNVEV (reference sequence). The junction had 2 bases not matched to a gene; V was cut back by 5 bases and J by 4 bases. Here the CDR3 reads CASSVLAGYNEQFF. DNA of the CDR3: TGTGCCAGCAGTGTACTAGCGGGATACAATGAGCAGTTCTTC.

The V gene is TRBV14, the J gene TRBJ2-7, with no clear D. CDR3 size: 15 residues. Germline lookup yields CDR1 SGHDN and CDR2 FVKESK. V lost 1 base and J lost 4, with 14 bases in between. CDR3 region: CASSQVPRPPYEQYF. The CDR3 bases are TGTGCCAGCAGCCAAGTTCCGAGGCCGCCGTACGAGCAGTACTTC.

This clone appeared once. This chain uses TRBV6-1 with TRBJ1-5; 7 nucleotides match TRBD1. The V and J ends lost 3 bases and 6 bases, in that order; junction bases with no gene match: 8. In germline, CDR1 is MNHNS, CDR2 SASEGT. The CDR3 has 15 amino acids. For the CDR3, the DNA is TGTGCCAGCAGTGATGTTGGAGGGGGCGGTCAGCCCCAGCATTTT. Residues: CASSDVGGGGQPQHF.

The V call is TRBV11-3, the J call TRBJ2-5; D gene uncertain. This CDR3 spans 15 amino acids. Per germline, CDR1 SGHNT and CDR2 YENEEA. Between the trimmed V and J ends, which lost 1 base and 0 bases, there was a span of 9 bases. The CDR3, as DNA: TGTGCCAGCAGCTTAGGGGCATCGTACCAAGAGACCCAGTACTTC. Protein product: CASSLGASYQETQYF.

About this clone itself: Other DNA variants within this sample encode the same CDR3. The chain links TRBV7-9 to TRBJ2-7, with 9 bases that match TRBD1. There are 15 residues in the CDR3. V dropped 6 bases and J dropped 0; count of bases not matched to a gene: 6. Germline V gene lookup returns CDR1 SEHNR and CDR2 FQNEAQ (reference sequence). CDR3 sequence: CASSPRDRASYEQYF. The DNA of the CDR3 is TGTGCCAGCAGTCCCCGGGACAGGGCCTCCTACGAGCAGTACTTC. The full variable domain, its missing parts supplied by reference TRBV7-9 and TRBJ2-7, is DTGVSQNPRHKITKRGQNVTFRCDPISEHNRLYWYRQTLGQGPEFLTYFQNEAQLEKSRLLSDRFSAERPKGSFSTLEIQRTEQGDSAMYLCASSPRDRASYEQYFGPGTRLTVT.

CDR3 DNA: TGTGCCAGCAGCCGAGGGGGATATGAAGCTTTCTTT. It yields the protein CASSRGGYEAFF. V usage is TRBV7-9 and J usage is TRBJ1-1; D is perhaps TRBD1 (6 bases). The CDR3 has 12 amino acids. With 5 bases removed from V and 7 bases from J, the gap between germline ends came to 11 bases. From germline, CDR1 is SEHNR and CDR2 FQNEAQ (reference sequence).

The CDR3 region is CASSTRAVNTEAFF. In nucleotides, the CDR3 is TGTGCCAGCAGCACTCGGGCAGTGAACACTGAAGCTTTCTTT. This chain uses TRBV28 with TRBJ1-1; D unresolved. The CDR3 consists of 14 residues. V was clipped by 6 bases and J by 0 bases, with 11 bases between them. Germline CDR1 and CDR2: MDHEN and SYDVKM.

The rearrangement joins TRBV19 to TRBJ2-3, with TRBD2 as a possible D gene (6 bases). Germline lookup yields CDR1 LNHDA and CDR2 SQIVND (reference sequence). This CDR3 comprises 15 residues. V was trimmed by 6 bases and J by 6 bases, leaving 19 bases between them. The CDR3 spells CASSHRDSRLDTQYF. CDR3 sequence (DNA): TGTGCCAGTAGCCACCGGGACTCAAGATTGGATACGCAGTATTTT.

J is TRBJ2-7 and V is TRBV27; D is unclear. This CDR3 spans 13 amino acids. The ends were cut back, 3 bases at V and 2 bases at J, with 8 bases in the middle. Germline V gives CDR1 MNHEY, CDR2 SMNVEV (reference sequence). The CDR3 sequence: CASSFMGTYEQYF. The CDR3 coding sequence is TGTGCCAGCAGTTTCATGGGCACCTACGAGCAGTACTTC.